Described below is a single T cell receptor (beta chain) sequence and its context. The data stem from a study of blood T cells in healthy people across ages. Germline lookup yields CDR1 SGDLS and CDR2 YYNGEE. The CDR3 is made up of 15 amino acids. Primers used in a second PCR of roughly 6 to 12 cycles were a sample-barcoded 5' primer and a J-beta primer mix. Via MiXCR, TCRdb re-called the 5' RACE reads, giving one row per CDR3 protein. The sample yields fewer than 750,000 distinct CDR3 sequences, 45% to 60% seen once. The sequencing input was blood. The clonotype comes from a woman aged 80 or over in good health. This chain uses TRBV9 with TRBJ2-5, with 11 bases that match TRBD1. The DNA end is a closer match to TRBJ2-7, so the J assignment may be wrong. In nucleotides, the CDR3 is TGTGCCAGCAGCGTAAGGGGACAGGGGGACTACGAGCAGTACTTC. Protein: CASSVRGQGDYEQYF.